The 18 T cell receptor beta chains below come from one sample, sequenced in a study of cytomegalovirus exposure and HLA in healthy donors. PCR amplification relied on 60 Vbeta primers (plus 13 Jbeta primers). The protocol was immunoSEQ multiplex PCR, while the TCRdb copy is restricted to in-frame clones and leaves out a portion. The table has approximately 160,000 clones, 80% seen once. The sequenced sample was PBMCs. These receptors all come from a woman aged 50 to 65 in good health and CMV-seropositive.

The genes are TRBV4-2 and TRBJ1-5; 10 nucleotides agree with TRBD1. The CDR3 sequence is 16 residues long. V lost 2 bases, J lost 4 bases, and 5 bases stayed unmatched. Germline CDR1 reads LGHNA; CDR2 reads YNFKEQ. The CDR3 protein is CASSQRTGGKNQPQHF. The CDR3 DNA is TGTGCCAGCAGCCAAAGGACAGGGGGGAAAAATCAGCCCCAGCATTTT.

This clone was observed a single time. V gene TRBV28 combines with J gene TRBJ2-6; 10 bases align to TRBD1. The ends lost 6 bases at V and 4 bases at J; junction bases unmatched: 12. The V gene's germline CDR1 is MDHEN and CDR2 SYDVKM. The CDR3 contains 18 residues. CDR3: CASRHSGQGRVGANVLTF. In DNA, the CDR3 is TGTGCCAGCAGACACTCGGGACAGGGGAGGGTGGGGGCCAACGTCCTGACTTTC.

About this clone: At one end the junction does not follow the germline gene, possibly because of a read error. In the same sample, other DNA sequences code for this CDR3. This sequence joins TRBV28 and TRBJ2-7, with 8 positions matching TRBD1. This CDR3 spans 15 amino acids. Germline-derived CDR1 and CDR2 are MDHEN and SYDVKM. The CDR3 coding sequence is TGCGCCAGCACCTTGTCAGGACAGGGTGGATACGAGCAGTACTTC. This gives the protein CASTLSGQGGYEQYF.

This CDR3 is CASSVDSVNTEAFF. As DNA, the CDR3 is TGTGCCAGCTCAGTCGACAGCGTGAACACTGAAGCTTTCTTT. The rearrangement joins TRBV18 to TRBJ1-1; D might be TRBD1 (5 bases). CDR3 length: 14 residues. In germline, CDR1 is KGHSH, CDR2 LQKENI. Trimming removed 5 bases from V and 0 bases from J, with 10 bases in between.

The chain uses TRBV4-3 and TRBJ2-4, with TRBD1 matching 8 bases. Germline loops: CDR1 LGHNA, CDR2 YSLEER. This CDR3 is built from 14 residues. V trimming: 4 bases; J trimming: 6 bases; junction bases outside the gene matches: 5. The CDR3 DNA is TGCGCCAGCAGCCCCGGACAGGGCATAAACATTCAGTACTTC. Translation gives CASSPGQGINIQYF.

This clone was seen a handful of times. V gene TRBV29-1 combines with J gene TRBJ1-3; D possibly corresponds to TRBD1 (5 bases). The CDR3 totals 12 residues. The germline CDR1 and CDR2 sequences are SQVTM and ANQGSEA. V lost 4 bases to trimming and J lost 7 bases, with 11 bases between them. In DNA, the CDR3 is TGCAGCGTTGTGTGGGGCCTCAACACCATATATTTT. Protein product: CSVVWGLNTIYF.

The V call is TRBV11-2, the J call TRBJ1-6, with 8 bases matching TRBD1. The CDR3 runs to 15 residues. Trimming at V came to 1 base and at J to 7 bases, leaving 3 bases not matched to a gene. Germline assignment: CDR1 SGHAT and CDR2 FQNNGV. For the CDR3, the DNA is TGTGCCAGCAGCTTAGCAGGGGGCTTCAATTCACCCCTCCACTTT. It is translated as CASSLAGGFNSPLHF.

The V and J genes are TRBV4-3 and TRBJ1-4; D gene uncertain. V was pared by 4 bases and J by 0 bases, with 12 bases between. The CDR3 spans 16 residues. Per the germline V gene, CDR1 is LGHNA and CDR2 is YSLEER. This CDR3 is CASSPVNIATNEKLFF. For the CDR3, the DNA is TGCGCCAGCAGCCCAGTTAACATTGCAACTAATGAAAAACTGTTTTTT.

V is TRBV30 and J is TRBJ1-1; D gene uncertain. Looked up from germline, CDR1 is GTSNPN and CDR2 is SVGIG (reference sequence). This CDR3 spans 12 amino acids. V was clipped by 0 bases and J by 11 bases, with 13 bases between them. CDR3 DNA sequence: TGTGCCTGGAGTGTACGGGTCGGAGGTGCTTTCTTT. Protein: CAWSVRVGGAFF. The full variable domain, in which reference TRBV30 and TRBJ1-1 provide the parts outside the CDR3, is SQTIHQWPATLVQPVGSPLSLECTVEGTSNPNLYWYRQAAGRGLQLLFYSVGIGQISSEVPQNLSASRPQDRQFILSSKKLLLSDSGFYLCAWSVRVGGAFFGQGTRLTVV.

A single count supports this clone. The chain has TRBV28 and TRBJ1-5; D not resolved. Per the germline V gene, CDR1 is MDHEN and CDR2 is SYDVKM. V lost 9 bases and J lost 1, with 13 bases in between. The CDR3 has 14 residues. The CDR3 is CASTARRSNQPQHF. As DNA, the CDR3 is TGTGCCAGTACCGCTAGGCGGAGCAATCAGCCCCAGCATTTT.

The V and J genes are TRBV6-4 and TRBJ2-1, with 10 bases lining up with TRBD2. The germline CDR1 and CDR2 sequences are MRHNA and SNTAGT. This CDR3 is 14 amino acids long. The V and J ends lost 5 bases and 10 bases, in that order; junction bases with no gene match: 8. CDR3 in amino acids: CASSKLAGLSEQFF. DNA for the CDR3: TGTGCCAGCAGTAAACTAGCGGGGTTGAGCGAGCAGTTCTTC.

CDR3 bases: TGTGCCAGCAGCCAAGGAGGGGGCGTTAAGGTACGTGCGGCTTTCTTT. Protein product: CASSQGGGVKVRAAFF. This chain uses TRBV14 with TRBJ1-1; 7 positions agree with TRBD1. This CDR3 region has 16 residues. With V trimmed by 1 base and J by 11 bases, 16 bases remained unmatched. CDR1 and CDR2 (germline): SGHDN, FVKESK. Complete variable domain (other parts from reference TRBV14 and TRBJ1-1): EAGVTQFPSHSVIEKGQTVTLRCDPISGHDNLYWYRRVMGKEIKFLLHFVKESKQDESGMPNNRFLAERTGGTYSTLKVQPAELEDSGVYFCASSQGGGVKVRAAFFGQGTRLTVV.

V usage is TRBV9 and J usage is TRBJ2-5, with D possibly matching TRBD2 (6 bases). The CDR3 totals 13 residues. The V and J ends lost 4 bases and 3 bases respectively, with 10 bases between them. Germline V gives CDR1 SGDLS, CDR2 YYNGEE. In nucleotides, the CDR3 is TGTGCCAGCAGCCTCGGGAGCGAAGAGACCCAGTACTTC. The encoded protein is CASSLGSEETQYF.

V and J are TRBV6-5 and TRBJ1-6; 7 nucleotides align to TRBD1. The CDR3 loop spans 14 amino acids. Trimming at V came to 6 bases and at J to 4 bases, leaving 3 bases not matched to a gene. Germline V gene sequence: CDR1 MNHEY, CDR2 SVGAGI. The DNA for the CDR3 is TGTGCCAGCAGAACAGGGGATTATAATTCACCCCTCCACTTT. Its protein is CASRTGDYNSPLHF.

The chain is built from TRBV29-1 and TRBJ1-2; D perhaps matches TRBD1 (5 bases). The germline gives CDR1 SQVTM, CDR2 ANQGSEA. This CDR3 is built from 13 residues. Deletions cut 5 bases from V and 0 bases from J, with 10 bases between. The CDR3 DNA sequence: TGCAGCGTTTTTGGGGGGTCTAACTATGGCTACACCTTC. As protein: CSVFGGSNYGYTF.

The CDR3 reads CASSPGTRHNEQFF. The CDR3, as DNA: TGTGCCAGCAGCCCCGGGACTCGGCACAATGAGCAGTTCTTC. V is TRBV7-9 and J is TRBJ2-1; D might be TRBD2 (6 bases). V was cut by 5 bases and J by 5 bases, with 13 bases left in between. The CDR3 spans 14 residues. Germline V gene lookup returns CDR1 SEHNR and CDR2 FQNEAQ (reference sequence).

J is TRBJ2-1 and V is TRBV7-9; D is ambiguous. The germline CDR1 and CDR2 sequences are SEHNR and FQNEAQ (reference sequence). The CDR3 is 12 amino acids. Trimming shortened V by 2 bases and J by 5 bases, and 4 bases separated the two germline ends. The CDR3, as DNA: TGTGCCAGCAGCTTAACTGACAATGAGCAGTTCTTC. This encodes CASSLTDNEQFF.

This clone was picked up a small number of times. This CDR3 is CASSPRRGTEAFF. The CDR3 nucleotides read TGTGCCAGCAGTCCTCGACGGGGCACTGAAGCTTTCTTT. The chain has TRBV27 and TRBJ1-1; D is unclear. CDR1 is MNHEY and CDR2 is SMNVEV in the germline V gene (reference sequence). V was clipped by 5 bases and J by 4 bases, with 11 bases between them. The CDR3 length is 13 residues.